Below, 27 T cell receptor beta chains from the same sample are listed, as sequenced in a study of blood T cell repertoires in COVID-19. TCRdb's table, derived via immunoSEQ multiplex PCR, lists solely in-frame clones and lacks some. The table shows a few hundred thousand clones, with about 88% occurring only once. The sequenced sample consisted of peripheral blood. The receptors come from a woman aged 55-70 years with acute or convalescent COVID-19.

The chain joins TRBV5-1 to TRBJ1-4, with 7 bases that match TRBD1. Germline CDR1 SGHRS, CDR2 YFSETQ. V shed 4 bases, J shed 0 bases, and the junction held 12 bases outside the gene matches. This CDR3 has 18 amino acids. The CDR3 loop reads CASSIRDSLTATNEKLFF. CDR3 nucleotide sequence: TGCGCCAGCAGCATCCGGGACAGCTTAACTGCAACTAATGAAAAACTGTTTTTT.

The rearrangement uses TRBV6-5 and TRBJ1-2, with D maybe TRBD1 (5 bases). Germline CDR1 is MNHEY and CDR2 is SVGAGI. This CDR3 region has 14 residues. Trimming shortened V by 6 bases and J by 7 bases, and 18 bases separated the two germline ends. The DNA for the CDR3 is TGTGCCAGCAGGCCCGCCGGGGGTAGTTTTGGCTACACCTTC. This encodes CASRPAGGSFGYTF.

The chain couples TRBV28 to TRBJ1-2, with 12 bases matching TRBD1. Germline CDR1 and CDR2: MDHEN and SYDVKM. V was clipped by 7 bases and J by 7 bases; unmatched bases: 7. This CDR3 region has 14 residues. The DNA for the CDR3 is TGTGCCAGCACGGGGGGACAGGGGGCTACTGGCTACACCTTC. Protein product: CASTGGQGATGYTF.

The chain employs TRBV3-1 (or the pseudogene TRBV3-2) and TRBJ2-7, with 10 bases that match TRBD2. CDR3 size: 18 residues. Germline CDR1 LGHDT, CDR2 YNNKEL (reference sequence). V lost 0 bases and J lost 0; bases outside the gene matches: 8. The CDR3 reads CASSQDGTSASNSYEQYF. The CDR3 DNA follows: TGTGCCAGCAGCCAAGATGGGACTAGCGCCTCCAACTCCTACGAGCAGTACTTC.

V gene TRBV27 combines with J gene TRBJ2-5; D uncertain. Germline loops: CDR1 MNHEY, CDR2 SMNVEV (reference sequence). The CDR3 loop spans 14 amino acids. V was clipped by 7 bases and J by 0 bases, with 12 bases between them. CDR3 nucleotide sequence: TGTGCCAGCATCGTCGTCCGGGACCAAGAGACCCAGTACTTC. It translates to CASIVVRDQETQYF.

The chain carries TRBV28 and TRBJ2-2, with a tentative D call TRBD1 (5 bases). This CDR3 is 17 amino acids long. The V end lost 6 bases, the J end lost 6 bases, and 23 bases lay between the germline ends. Germline V gene lookup returns CDR1 MDHEN and CDR2 SYDVKM. The CDR3 region is CASSRRGATIFPGELFF. Written as DNA, the CDR3 is TGTGCCAGCAGCCGTAGGGGCGCGACGATATTCCCCGGGGAGCTGTTTTTT.

This clone occurred once. The gene calls are TRBV5-1 and TRBJ2-5; D might be TRBD1 (5 bases). Trimming removed 4 bases from V and 5 bases from J, with 12 bases in between. The CDR3 has 13 residues. Germline values: CDR1 SGHRS, CDR2 YFSETQ. The CDR3 loop is CASSNDRRETQYF. The CDR3 nucleotides are TGCGCCAGCAGCAACGACAGAAGGGAGACCCAGTACTTC.

This sequence joins TRBV10-2 and TRBJ1-6; D is ambiguous. The CDR3 has 13 residues. V was trimmed by 8 bases and J by 9 bases, leaving 14 bases between them. The germline CDR1 and CDR2 sequences are WSHSY and SAAADI. The CDR3 nucleotides are TGCGCCAGCTTCAATTGGCCTGGTTCACCCCTCCACTTT. Translating gives CASFNWPGSPLHF.

J is TRBJ1-5 and V is TRBV7-9, with TRBD1 matching over 8 bases. This CDR3 has 16 amino acids. V shed 0 bases, J shed 1 base, and the junction held 2 bases outside the gene matches. From germline, CDR1 is SEHNR and CDR2 FQNEAQ (reference sequence). The CDR3 sequence: CASSLATGGSNQPQHF. CDR3 sequence (DNA): TGTGCCAGCAGCTTAGCTACAGGGGGGAGCAATCAGCCCCAGCATTTT.

The chain is built from TRBV9 and TRBJ2-5; 11 nucleotides agree with TRBD1. CDR1 and CDR2 (germline): SGDLS, YYNGEE. The CDR3 is 16 amino acids. Unmatched junction bases numbered 10, after V lost 4 bases and J lost 5 bases. The CDR3 DNA reads TGTGCCAGCAGCCAGGACAGGGGGCGGGATGGGGAGACCCAGTACTTC. Protein product: CASSQDRGRDGETQYF. Drawing the rest from reference TRBV9 and TRBJ2-5, the complete variable domain is DSGVTQTPKHLITATGQRVTLRCSPRSGDLSVYWYQQSLDQGLQFLIQYYNGEERAKGNILERFSAQQFPDLHSELNLSSLELGDSALYFCASSQDRGRDGETQYFGPGTRLLVL.

The chain joins TRBV30 to TRBJ2-1; possible D gene TRBD2, 5 bases. CDR3 length: 16 amino acids. Germline assignment: CDR1 GTSNPN and CDR2 SVGIG (reference sequence). Trimming took 4 bases from V and 7 from J, leaving 23 bases between them. CDR3 nucleotides: TGTGCCTGGATCGGAGGAGAGACCTCTGGAGGTAATGAGCAGTTCTTC. It is translated as CAWIGGETSGGNEQFF.

The CDR3 DNA sequence: TGTGCCAGCAGCTGGGACATTTCTAGCGAGCAGTACTTC. Translating it yields CASSWDISSEQYF. V is TRBV5-5 and J is TRBJ2-7, with D maybe TRBD1 (6 bases). This CDR3 is 13 amino acids long. V was clipped by 3 bases and J by 6 bases, with 13 bases between them. The germline V gene encodes CDR1 SGHKS and CDR2 YYEKEE (reference sequence). The full variable domain, in which reference TRBV5-5 and TRBJ2-7 provide the parts outside the CDR3, is DAGVTQSPTHLIKTRGQQVTLRCSPISGHKSVSWYQQVLGQGPQFIFQYYEKEERGRGNFPDRFSARQFPNYSSELNVNALLLGDSALYLCASSWDISSEQYFGPGTRLTVT.

The genes are TRBV28 and TRBJ2-1; 8 bases fit TRBD2. The CDR3 length is 12 residues. The junction had 2 bases not matched to a gene; V was cut back by 6 bases and J by 7 bases. Germline V gene lookup returns CDR1 MDHEN and CDR2 SYDVKM. The CDR3 DNA sequence: TGTGCCAGCAGCGGGAGGGAGAATGAGCAGTTCTTC. Translating it yields CASSGRENEQFF. The complete variable domain, with remaining parts taken from reference TRBV28 and TRBJ2-1, reads DVKVTQSSRYLVKRTGEKVFLECVQDMDHENMFWYRQDPGLGLRLIYFSYDVKMKEKGDIPEGYSVSREKKERFSLILESASTNQTSMYLCASSGRENEQFFGPGTRLTVL.

This chain links TRBV27 with TRBJ2-7; D possibly corresponds to TRBD2 (5 bases). The CDR3 loop spans 14 amino acids. Germline V lookup: CDR1 MNHEY, CDR2 SMNVEV (reference sequence). The V end lost 10 bases, the J end lost 2 bases, and 18 bases lay between the germline ends. The CDR3 loop reads CAMTSGEPPYEQYF. The DNA for the CDR3 is TGTGCCATGACGTCCGGGGAGCCCCCCTACGAGCAGTACTTC.

V usage is TRBV7-9 and J usage is TRBJ2-3, with 7 positions matching TRBD2. The CDR3 is 16 residues long. The germline CDR1 and CDR2 sequences are SEHNR and FQNEAQ (reference sequence). J was trimmed by 4 bases and V by 0 bases; bases with no gene match: 7. Here the CDR3 DNA reads TGTGCCAGCAGCTTAGCGGGAAACGGACTAGCAGATACGCAGTATTTT. It specifies CASSLAGNGLADTQYF.

The chain uses TRBV9 and TRBJ2-2; D gene uncertain. The CDR3 is 14 residues long. Trimming shortened V by 4 bases and J by 1 base, and 8 bases separated the two germline ends. Germline CDR1 reads SGDLS; CDR2 reads YYNGEE. DNA for the CDR3: TGTGCCAGCAGCCCCACATTGAACACCGGGGAGCTGTTTTTT. This sequence encodes CASSPTLNTGELFF.

This chain joins TRBV5-6 and TRBJ2-7; 8 bases map to TRBD1. Germline V gene lookup returns CDR1 SGHDT and CDR2 YYEEEE. This CDR3 region has 15 residues. J was trimmed by 5 bases and V by 4 bases; bases with no gene match: 11. DNA for the CDR3: TGTGCCAGCAGCGGAACCGGGACAGGATCTAACGAGCAGTACTTC. It codes for CASSGTGTGSNEQYF.

The chain couples TRBV28 to TRBJ1-6, with unresolved D. This CDR3 spans 16 amino acids. V was cut by 8 bases and J by 0 bases, with 14 bases left in between. Germline CDR1 MDHEN, CDR2 SYDVKM. DNA of the CDR3: TGTGCCAGCCTTCTCGGGTTAAGCTCCTATAATTCACCCCTCCACTTT. Amino acids: CASLLGLSSYNSPLHF.

The CDR3 sequence: CASSLNPSGEKLFF. CDR3 sequence (DNA): TGTGCCAGCAGCTTAAACCCCTCAGGGGAAAAACTGTTTTTT. The genes are TRBV7-8 and TRBJ1-4, with a weak D call TRBD1 (5 bases). This CDR3 spans 14 amino acids. Between the trimmed V and J ends, which lost 2 bases and 8 bases, there was a span of 12 bases. CDR1 is SGHVS, CDR2 FQNEAQ, per germline.

This sequence joins TRBV3-1 (or the pseudogene TRBV3-2) and TRBJ1-5, with D possibly matching TRBD1 (5 bases). This CDR3 comprises 13 residues. Trimming cost V 4 bases and J 7 bases, with 11 bases left between them. Germline CDR1 and CDR2: LGHDT and YNNKEL (reference sequence). The CDR3 DNA is TGTGCCAGCAGCCGGACATCCCGGCAGCCCCAGCATTTT. Protein product: CASSRTSRQPQHF.

The chain couples TRBV28 to TRBJ2-1; 7 bases line up with TRBD1. Trimming took 1 base from V and 9 from J; bases not matched to a gene: 3. Looked up from germline, CDR1 is MDHEN and CDR2 is SYDVKM. The CDR3 runs to 13 residues. The CDR3 DNA reads TGTGCCAGCAGTTTATACAGGGGCGGTGAGCAGTTCTTC. Amino acids: CASSLYRGGEQFF.

The chain uses TRBV27 and TRBJ1-2; 7 bases map to TRBD1. Germline assignment: CDR1 MNHEY and CDR2 SMNVEV (reference sequence). Germline trimming cut 2 bases from V and 4 bases from J; bases unmatched to any gene: 4. This CDR3 has 14 amino acids. The CDR3 here is CASSLQGVGYGYTF. The CDR3 nucleotides are TGTGCCAGCAGTTTACAGGGGGTGGGCTATGGCTACACCTTC.

The rearrangement joins TRBV10-1 to TRBJ1-5; D is unresolved. The CDR3 covers 14 residues. V lost 6 bases and J 5 bases, leaving 14 bases between the germline ends. The germline gives CDR1 WNHNN, CDR2 SYGVQD (reference sequence). The CDR3 DNA sequence: TGCGCCAGCAGGGTAATTGGAGTCCATCAGCCCCAGCATTTT. Its translation is CASRVIGVHQPQHF.

CDR3 in amino acids: CASSSGQPSTDTQYF. CDR3 DNA: TGCGCCAGCAGCTCTGGGCAACCTAGCACAGATACGCAGTATTTT. This sequence joins TRBV5-1 and TRBJ2-3; D gene uncertain. Between the trimmed V and J ends, which lost 3 bases and 0 bases, there was a span of 11 bases. The CDR3 loop spans 15 amino acids. CDR1 is SGHRS and CDR2 is YFSETQ in the germline V gene.

In nucleotides, the CDR3 is TGTGCCAGCAGTTACAAGGGGGTGGGCACCGGGGAGCTGTTTTTT. This gives the protein CASSYKGVGTGELFF. The rearrangement links TRBV6-5 to TRBJ2-2; D may be TRBD1 (6 bases). Looked up from germline, CDR1 is MNHEY and CDR2 is SVGAGI. V gave up 2 bases and J gave up 4 bases, with 11 bases separating them. The CDR3 has 15 residues.

This rearrangement joins TRBV6-2 or TRBV6-3 to TRBJ2-3; 7 bases fit TRBD2. The germline V gene has CDR1 MNHEY and CDR2 SVGEGT. The CDR3 consists of 16 residues. V dropped 3 bases and J dropped 4; count of bases not matched to a gene: 10. CDR3 bases: TGTGCCAGCAGTTATTCTAGCGGCCCTGGGGCAGATACGCAGTATTTT. Translating it yields CASSYSSGPGADTQYF.

The CDR3 loop is CASSFSTDVLDTQYF. Written as DNA, the CDR3 is TGTGCCAGCAGTTTCTCGACAGACGTTTTGGATACGCAGTATTTT. The V gene is TRBV6-6, the J gene TRBJ2-3, with a possible D match to TRBD1 (5 bases). The CDR3 has 15 amino acids. Trimming removed 4 bases from V and 6 bases from J, with 17 bases in between. Germline CDR1 reads MNHNY; CDR2 reads SVGAGI (reference sequence).